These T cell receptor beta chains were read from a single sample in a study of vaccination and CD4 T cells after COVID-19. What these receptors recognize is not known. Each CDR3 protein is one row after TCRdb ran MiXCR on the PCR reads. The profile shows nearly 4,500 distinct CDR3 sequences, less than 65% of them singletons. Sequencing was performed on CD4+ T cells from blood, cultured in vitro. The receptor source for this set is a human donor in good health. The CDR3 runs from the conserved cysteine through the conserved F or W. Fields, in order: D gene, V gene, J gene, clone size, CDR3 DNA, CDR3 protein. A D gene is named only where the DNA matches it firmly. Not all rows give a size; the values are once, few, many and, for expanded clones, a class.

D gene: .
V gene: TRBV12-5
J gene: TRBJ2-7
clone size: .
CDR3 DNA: TGTGCTAGTGGTGGGCTAGCTCGGGGCGAGCAGTACTTC
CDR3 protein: CASGGLARGEQYF

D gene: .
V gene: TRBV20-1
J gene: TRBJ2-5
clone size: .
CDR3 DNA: TGCAGTGCTGCCCTGAGGGTGGGACAACAAGAGACCCAGTACTTC
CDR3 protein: CSAALRVGQQETQYF

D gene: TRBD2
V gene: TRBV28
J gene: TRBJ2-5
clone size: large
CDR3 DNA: TGTGCCAGCAGCCCCCCGGGAGAAGCGGGGGGCCAGTACTTC
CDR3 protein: CASSPPGEAGGQYF

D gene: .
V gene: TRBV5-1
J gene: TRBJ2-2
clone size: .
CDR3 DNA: TGCGCCAGCAGCTTAGGGGCCCAGAGGCCCGGGGAGCTGTTTTTT
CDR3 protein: CASSLGAQRPGELFF

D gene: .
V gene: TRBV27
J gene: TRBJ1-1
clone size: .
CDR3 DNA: TGTGCCAGCAGTTTATGGGGTACGGCTGAAGCTTTCTTT
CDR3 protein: CASSLWGTAEAFF

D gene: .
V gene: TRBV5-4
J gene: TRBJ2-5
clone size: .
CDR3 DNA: TGTGCCAGCAGCTTGGCCCTGGAAGAGACCCAGTACTTC
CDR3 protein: CASSLALEETQYF

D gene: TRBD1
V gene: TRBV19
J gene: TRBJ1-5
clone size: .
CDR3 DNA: TGTGCCAGTAGTATCCCAGGACAGGTTGTAAATCAGCCCCAGCATTTT
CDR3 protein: CASSIPGQVVNQPQHF

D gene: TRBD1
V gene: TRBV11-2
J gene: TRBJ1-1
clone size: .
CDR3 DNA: TGTGCCAGCAGCGCACTCTCGCCGGGACAGTCGGACACTGAAGCTTTCTTT
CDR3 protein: CASSALSPGQSDTEAFF

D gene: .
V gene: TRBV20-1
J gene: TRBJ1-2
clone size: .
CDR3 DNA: TGCAGTGCTAGTAACAGAAACTATGGCTACACCTTC
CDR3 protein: CSASNRNYGYTF

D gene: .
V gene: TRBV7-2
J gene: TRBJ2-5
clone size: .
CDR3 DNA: TGTGCCAGCAGCCCTGTGTTTAGCGGAAATCAAGAGACCCAGTACTTC
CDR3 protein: CASSPVFSGNQETQYF

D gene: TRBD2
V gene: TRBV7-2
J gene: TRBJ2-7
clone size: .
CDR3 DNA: TGTGCCAGCAGCGGTAGACTAGCGGGAAGATCCTACGAGCAGTACTTC
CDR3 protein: CASSGRLAGRSYEQYF

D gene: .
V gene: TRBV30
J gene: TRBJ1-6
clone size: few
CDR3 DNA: TGTGCCGTATCGAAGGGTGGAGGTTCACCCCTCCACTTT
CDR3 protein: CAVSKGGGSPLHF

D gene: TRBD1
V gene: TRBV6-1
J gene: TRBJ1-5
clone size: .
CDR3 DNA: TGTGCCAGCAGTGTCGGACAGGGTACCAATCAGCCCCAGCATTTT
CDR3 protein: CASSVGQGTNQPQHF

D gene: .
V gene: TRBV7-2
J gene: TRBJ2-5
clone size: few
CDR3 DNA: TGTGCCAGCAGCTGGTACCAAGAGACCCAGTACTTC
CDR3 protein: CASSWYQETQYF

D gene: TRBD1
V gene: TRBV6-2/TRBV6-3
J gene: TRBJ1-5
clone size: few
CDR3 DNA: TGTGCCAGCAGCTTCGACAGGGGAAGCAATCAGCCCCAGCATTTT
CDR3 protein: CASSFDRGSNQPQHF

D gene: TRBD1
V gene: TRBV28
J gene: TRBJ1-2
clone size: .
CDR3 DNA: TGTGCCAGCAGTTCAGGGGGCCGGGCGGTCTACACCTTC
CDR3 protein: CASSSGGRAVYTF

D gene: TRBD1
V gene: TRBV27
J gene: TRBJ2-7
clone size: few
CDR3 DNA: TGTGCCAGCGGACGGACCGGGACAGCCTACGAGCAGTACTTC
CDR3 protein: CASGRTGTAYEQYF

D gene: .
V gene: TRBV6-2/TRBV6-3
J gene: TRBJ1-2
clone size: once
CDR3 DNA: TGTGCCAGCAGTTACTCGTTGGAGGGCCCGGGCCGATATGGCTACACCTTC
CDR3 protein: CASSYSLEGPGRYGYTF

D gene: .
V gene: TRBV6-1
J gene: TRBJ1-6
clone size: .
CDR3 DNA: TGTGCCAGCAGCAGGGCGGGCTCACCCCTCCACTTT
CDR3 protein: CASSRAGSPLHF

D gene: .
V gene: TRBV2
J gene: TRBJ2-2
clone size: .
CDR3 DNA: TGTGCCAGCACAAAGGGGTCCGGGGAGCTGTTTTTT
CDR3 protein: CASTKGSGELFF

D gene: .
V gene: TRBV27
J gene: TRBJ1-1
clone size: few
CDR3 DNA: TGTGCCAGCAGTTTACGACTGACAGGCTTGCACACTGAAGCTTTCTTT
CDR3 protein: CASSLRLTGLHTEAFF

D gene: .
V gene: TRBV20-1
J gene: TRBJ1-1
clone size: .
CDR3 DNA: TGCAGTGCTACAAGCAGGGGAGAGAACACTGAAGCTTTCTTT
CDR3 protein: CSATSRGENTEAFF

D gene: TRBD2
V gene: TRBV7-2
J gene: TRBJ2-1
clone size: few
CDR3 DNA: TGTGCCAGCAGCTTAAGCGCGGGAGGGGTGGTTAATGAGCAGTTCTTC
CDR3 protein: CASSLSAGGVVNEQFF

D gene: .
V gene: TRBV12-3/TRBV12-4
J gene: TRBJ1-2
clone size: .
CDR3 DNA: TGTGCCAGCACCAAAGGGGACGGGTTGTATGGCTACACCTTC
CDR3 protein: CASTKGDGLYGYTF

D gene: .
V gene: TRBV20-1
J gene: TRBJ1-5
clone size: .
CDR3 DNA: TGCAGTGCTATGGAAAATAGCAATCAGCCCCAGCATTTT
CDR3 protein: CSAMENSNQPQHF

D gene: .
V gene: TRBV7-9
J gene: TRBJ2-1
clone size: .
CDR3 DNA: TGTGCCAGCAGCTTAACCCGGCGAGCAAATGAGCAGTTCTTC
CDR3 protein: CASSLTRRANEQFF

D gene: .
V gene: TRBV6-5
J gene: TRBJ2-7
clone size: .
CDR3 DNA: TGTGCCAGCAGTTACGTCTGGGTGGGGACGATCTACGAGCAGTACTTC
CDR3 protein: CASSYVWVGTIYEQYF

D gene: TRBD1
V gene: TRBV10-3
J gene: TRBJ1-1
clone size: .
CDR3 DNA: TGTGCCATCAGTCATGGGACAGGTATGAACACTGAAGCTTTCTTT
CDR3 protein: CAISHGTGMNTEAFF

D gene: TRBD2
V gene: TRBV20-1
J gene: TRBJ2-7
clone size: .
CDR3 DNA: TGCAGTGCTAGCGTGCGGGGGGGCCCCTACGAGCAGTACTTC
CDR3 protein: CSASVRGGPYEQYF